The clone carrying this T cell receptor (beta chain) was counted between two and nine times. Method: immunoSEQ multiplex PCR; TCRdb's copy keeps in-frame clones and lacks some. Here the sample spans about 78,000 clones, 96% being singletons. The record originates from a study of cytomegalovirus exposure and HLA in healthy donors. V gave up 7 bases and J gave up 8 bases; unmatched junction bases: 13. CDR1 SQVTM and CDR2 ANQGSEA come from the germline V gene. The CDR3 is 14 amino acids. Material: PBMCs. This sequence was found in a young man in good health and CMV-seropositive. The V and J genes are TRBV29-1 and TRBJ2-1; 8 positions agree with TRBD2. In DNA form, the CDR3 reads TGCAGCGCCAGTGTGGCGGGAGGTAGGGATGAGCAGTTCTTC. It codes for CSASVAGGRDEQFF.